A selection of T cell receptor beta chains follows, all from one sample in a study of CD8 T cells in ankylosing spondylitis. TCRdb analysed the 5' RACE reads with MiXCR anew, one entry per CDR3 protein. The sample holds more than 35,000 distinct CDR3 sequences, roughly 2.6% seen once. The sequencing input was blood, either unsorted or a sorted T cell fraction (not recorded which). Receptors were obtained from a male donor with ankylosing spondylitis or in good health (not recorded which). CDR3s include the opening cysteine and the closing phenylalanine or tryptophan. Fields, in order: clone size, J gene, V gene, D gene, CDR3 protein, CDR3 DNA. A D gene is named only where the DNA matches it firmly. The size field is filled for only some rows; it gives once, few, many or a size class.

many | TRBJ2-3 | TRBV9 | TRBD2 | CASSTNGRAPDTQYF | TGTGCCAGCAGCACAAACGGGAGGGCCCCAGATACGCAGTATTTT
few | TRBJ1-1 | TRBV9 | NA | CASSVSQDTEAFF | TGTGCCAGCAGCGTGAGTCAGGACACTGAAGCTTTCTTT
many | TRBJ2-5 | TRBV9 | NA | CASSPGLAGSETQYF | TGTGCCAGCAGCCCGGGACTTGCAGGGTCAGAGACCCAGTACTTC
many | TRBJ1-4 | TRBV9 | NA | CASSVGQALNEKLFF | TGTGCCAGCAGCGTAGGGCAGGCGCTTAATGAAAAACTGTTTTTT
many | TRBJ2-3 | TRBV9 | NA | CASSVDPGGTDTQYF | TGTGCCAGCAGCGTAGATCCAGGAGGCACAGATACGCAGTATTTT
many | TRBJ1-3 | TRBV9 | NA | CASSLGGQTGNTIYF | TGTGCCAGCAGCCTTGGGGGGCAGACTGGAAACACCATATATTTT
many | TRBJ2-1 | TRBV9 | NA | CASSRDDYNEQFF | TGTGCCAGCAGTCGGGACGACTACAATGAGCAGTTCTTC
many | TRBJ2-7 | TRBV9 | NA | CASSVGYSYEQYF | TGTGCCAGCAGCGTGGGCTACTCCTACGAGCAGTACTTC
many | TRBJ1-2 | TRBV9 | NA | CASSLDSNYGYTF | TGTGCCAGCAGCCTGGACAGTAACTATGGCTACACCTTC
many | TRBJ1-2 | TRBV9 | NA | CASSDQVSYGYTF | TGTGCCAGCAGTGACCAGGTTTCCTATGGCTACACCTTC
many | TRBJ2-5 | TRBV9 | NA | CASSVGVGKQETQYF | TGTGCCAGCAGCGTAGGTGTTGGGAAACAAGAGACCCAGTACTTC
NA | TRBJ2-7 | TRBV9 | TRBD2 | CASSTGGASGYEQYF | TGTGCCAGCAGCACGGGGGGGGCTAGCGGCTACGAGCAGTACTTC
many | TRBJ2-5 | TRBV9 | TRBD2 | CASSVGSGSRQTQYF | TGTGCCAGCAGCGTAGGTAGCGGGAGTCGCCAGACCCAGTACTTC
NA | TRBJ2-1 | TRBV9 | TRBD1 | CASRGVGQEGNEQFF | TGTGCCAGCAGAGGGGTGGGACAGGAGGGCAATGAGCAGTTCTTC
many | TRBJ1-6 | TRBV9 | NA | CASSGPGLENSPLHF | TGTGCCAGCAGCGGACCGGGACTAGAGAATTCACCCCTCCACTTT
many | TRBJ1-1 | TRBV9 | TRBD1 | CASSATGSRTEAFF | TGTGCCAGCAGCGCGACAGGGAGTAGGACTGAAGCTTTCTTT
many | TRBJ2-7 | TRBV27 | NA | CASSFEQYF | TGTGCCAGCAGTTTCGAACAGTACTTC
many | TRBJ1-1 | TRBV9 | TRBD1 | CASSVVGGTGTEAFF | TGTGCCAGCAGCGTAGTGGGCGGGACAGGGACTGAAGCTTTCTTT
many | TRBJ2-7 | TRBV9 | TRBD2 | CASSEHLAGDSVGEQYF | TGTGCCAGCAGCGAACATTTAGCGGGAGATAGCGTCGGCGAGCAGTACTTC
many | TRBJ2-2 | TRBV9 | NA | CASSVASGYTGELFF | TGTGCCAGCAGCGTAGCCAGCGGCTACACCGGGGAGCTGTTTTTT
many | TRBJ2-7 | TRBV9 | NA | CASSPGGQSYYEQYF | TGTGCCAGCAGCCCAGGAGGGCAGTCCTACTACGAGCAGTACTTC
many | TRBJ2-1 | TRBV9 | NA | CASSVESRNEQFF | TGTGCCAGCAGCGTAGAATCTCGCAATGAGCAGTTCTTC
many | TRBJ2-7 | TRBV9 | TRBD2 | CASSELAGPYEQYF | TGTGCCAGCAGCGAACTAGCGGGACCCTACGAGCAGTACTTC
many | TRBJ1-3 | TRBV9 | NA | CASSETQGFSGNTIYF | TGTGCCAGCAGCGAAACCCAGGGTTTCTCTGGAAACACCATATATTTT
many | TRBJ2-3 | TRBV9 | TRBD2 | CASSVGLAGLTDTQYF | TGTGCCAGCAGCGTAGGCCTAGCGGGATTGACAGATACGCAGTATTTT
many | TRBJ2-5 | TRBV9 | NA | CASSVGLLPGRETQYF | TGTGCCAGCAGCGTAGGGTTGCTACCGGGACGGGAGACCCAGTACTTC
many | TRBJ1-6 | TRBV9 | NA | CASGRARDNSPLHF | TGTGCCAGCGGTCGGGCCAGAGATAATTCACCCCTCCACTTT
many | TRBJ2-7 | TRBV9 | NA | CASSVVAGLGHEQYF | TGTGCCAGCAGCGTAGTCGCAGGGCTCGGGCACGAGCAGTACTTC
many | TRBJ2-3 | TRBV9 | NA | CASSVSVDTQYF | TGTGCCAGCAGCGTAAGCGTAGATACGCAGTATTTT
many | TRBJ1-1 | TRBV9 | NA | CASSLSGDSAEAFF | TGTGCCAGCAGCCTAAGCGGGGATTCCGCTGAAGCTTTCTTT
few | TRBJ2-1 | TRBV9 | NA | CASSAPVSSYSYNEQFF | TGTGCCAGCAGCGCCCCCGTGAGCAGCTACTCCTACAATGAGCAGTTCTTC
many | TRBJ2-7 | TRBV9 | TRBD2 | CASSAGLAGTYEQYF | TGTGCCAGCAGCGCGGGACTAGCGGGCACCTACGAGCAGTACTTC
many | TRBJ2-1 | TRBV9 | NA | CASSVDGRSYNEQFF | TGTGCCAGCAGCGTAGATGGACGCTCCTACAATGAGCAGTTCTTC
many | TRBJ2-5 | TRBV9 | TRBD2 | CASSAGLAGGNQETQYF | TGTGCCAGCAGCGCGGGACTAGCGGGAGGCAACCAAGAGACCCAGTACTTC
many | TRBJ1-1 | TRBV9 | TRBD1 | CASSVGPGGSEAFF | TGTGCCAGCAGCGTAGGTCCAGGGGGTTCTGAAGCTTTCTTT
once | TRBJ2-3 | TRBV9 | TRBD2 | CASSVASAGGTTDTQYF | TGTGCCAGCAGCGTAGCTTCCGCGGGAGGTACCACAGATACGCAGTATTTT
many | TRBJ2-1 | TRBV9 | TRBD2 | CASSVESGRGEQFF | TGTGCCAGCAGCGTAGAAAGCGGGAGAGGTGAGCAGTTCTTC
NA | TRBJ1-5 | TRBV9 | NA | CASSPRGDHQPQHF | TGTGCCAGCAGCCCCCGGGGGGACCATCAGCCCCAGCATTTT
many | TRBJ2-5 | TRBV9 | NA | CASSVGGASRFMETQYF | TGTGCCAGCAGCGTAGGGGGAGCTAGCAGGTTTATGGAGACCCAGTACTTC
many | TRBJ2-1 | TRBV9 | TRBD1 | CASSVPTTGATYNEQFF | TGTGCCAGCAGCGTACCGACGACAGGGGCAACCTACAATGAGCAGTTCTTC
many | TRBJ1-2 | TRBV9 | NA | CASSAYPGAANYGYTF | TGTGCCAGCAGCGCCTACCCAGGGGCCGCTAACTATGGCTACACCTTC
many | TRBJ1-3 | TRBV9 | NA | CASSAGSTPSGNTIYF | TGTGCCAGCAGCGCCGGGTCTACCCCCTCTGGAAACACCATATATTTT